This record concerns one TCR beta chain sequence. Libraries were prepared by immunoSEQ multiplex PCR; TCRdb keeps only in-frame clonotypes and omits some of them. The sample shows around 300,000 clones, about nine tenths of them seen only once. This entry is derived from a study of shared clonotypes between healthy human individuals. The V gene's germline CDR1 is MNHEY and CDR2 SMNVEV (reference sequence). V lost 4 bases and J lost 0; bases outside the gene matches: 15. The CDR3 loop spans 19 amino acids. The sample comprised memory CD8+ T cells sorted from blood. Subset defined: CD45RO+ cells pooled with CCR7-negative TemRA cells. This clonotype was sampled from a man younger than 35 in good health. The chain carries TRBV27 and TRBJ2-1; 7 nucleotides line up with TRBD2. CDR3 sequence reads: CASSSMSLLRGSSYNEQFF. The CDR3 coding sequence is TGTGCCAGCAGTTCCATGTCCTTACTTCGCGGGAGCTCCTACAATGAGCAGTTCTTC.